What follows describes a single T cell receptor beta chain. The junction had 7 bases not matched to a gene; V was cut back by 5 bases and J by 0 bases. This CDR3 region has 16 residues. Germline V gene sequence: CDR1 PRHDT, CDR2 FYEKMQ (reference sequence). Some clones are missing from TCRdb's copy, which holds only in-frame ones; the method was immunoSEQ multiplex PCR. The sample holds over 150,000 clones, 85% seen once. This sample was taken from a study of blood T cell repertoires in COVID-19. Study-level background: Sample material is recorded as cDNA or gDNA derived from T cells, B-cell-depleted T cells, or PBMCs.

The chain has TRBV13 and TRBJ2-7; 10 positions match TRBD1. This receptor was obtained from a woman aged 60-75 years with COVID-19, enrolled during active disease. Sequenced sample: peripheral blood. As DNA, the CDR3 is TGTGCCAGCAGCAATCCGGGACAGGGGCCCTCCTACGAGCAGTACTTC. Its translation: CASSNPGQGPSYEQYF.